The 29 T cell receptor beta chains in this list originate from one sample, sequenced in a study of shared clonotypes between healthy human individuals (dated by TCRdb to 2020 to 2021). Libraries came from the immunoSEQ multiplex PCR assay. The source is immuneACCESS, and TCRdb retained only in-frame sequences with V and J called. Part of the clones is not carried over; for the studies checked, unresolved V genes explain less than half of this, and the remainder is unexplained. This sample holds over 95,000 clones; more than 65% were observed only once. The top ten constitute about 26% of the sample. Sample: memory CD8+ T cells sorted from blood. The sample's cell subset or site label, in plain terms: CD45RO+ cells pooled with CCR7-negative TemRA cells. All receptors come from a young woman in good health.

CDR3 in amino acids: CASSLARAAQSYEQYF. CDR3 coding DNA: TGTGCCAGCAGCTTAGCGCGGGCGGCTCAGTCCTACGAGCAGTACTTC. The rearrangement links TRBV11-1 to TRBJ2-7, with a tentative D call TRBD2 (5 bases). Germline CDR1 and CDR2: SGHAT and FQDESV (reference sequence). The V and J ends lost 0 bases and 1 base respectively, with 13 bases between them. CDR3 length equals 16 residues.

The V and J genes are TRBV2 and TRBJ2-3; D is ambiguous. The ends were cut back, 2 bases at V and 0 bases at J, with 6 bases in the middle. This CDR3 comprises 14 residues. CDR1 SNHLY and CDR2 FYNNEI come from the germline V gene. The CDR3 DNA sequence: TGTGCCAGCAGTGAAACCGCTAGCACAGATACGCAGTATTTT. Encoded protein: CASSETASTDTQYF. The full variable domain, its missing parts supplied by reference TRBV2 and TRBJ2-3, is EPEVTQTPSHQVTQMGQEVILRCVPISNHLYFYWYRQILGQKVEFLVSFYNNEISEKSEIFDDQFSVERPDGSNFTLKIRSTKLEDSAMYFCASSETASTDTQYFGPGTRLTVL.

In its sample, this clone was seen once. The V and J genes are TRBV9 and TRBJ2-7; tentatively, D is TRBD1 (6 bases). Germline CDR1 is SGDLS and CDR2 is YYNGEE. V was clipped by 3 bases and J by 3 bases, with 16 bases between them. This CDR3 is 15 amino acids long. The CDR3 DNA reads TGTGCCAGCAGCGAAGGACAGTGGTCGGGCTACGAGCAGTACTTC. Translating it yields CASSEGQWSGYEQYF.

The chain couples TRBV5-6 to TRBJ2-7, with a tentative D call TRBD1 (6 bases). This CDR3 spans 13 amino acids. CDR1 and CDR2 (germline): SGHDT, YYEEEE. Trimming took 1 base from V and 6 from J, leaving 11 bases between them. In nucleotides, the CDR3 is TGTGCCAGCAGCTTGACCTACAGGGCCGAGCAGTACTTC. Protein sequence: CASSLTYRAEQYF.

In its sample, this clone was seen a few times. The rearrangement joins TRBV5-6 to TRBJ2-5, with 9 positions matching TRBD2. The J call is in doubt because the DNA end fits TRBJ2-7 better. Germline CDR1 is SGHDT and CDR2 is YYEEEE. There are 19 residues in the CDR3. The DNA for the CDR3 is TGTGCCAGCAGCTTGGCCGAGACTAGCGGAAGTGTTTTCTCCTACGAGCAGTACTTC. Translating gives CASSLAETSGSVFSYEQYF.

Here the CDR3 reads CASSQQGSWGAYGYTF. CDR3 bases: TGTGCCAGTAGCCAACAGGGGTCCTGGGGGGCCTATGGCTACACCTTC. This chain joins TRBV19 and TRBJ1-2, with TRBD1 matching over 7 bases. The CDR3 covers 16 residues. Germline V CDR1 and CDR2: LNHDA, SQIVND (reference sequence). The V and J ends lost 6 bases and 4 bases, in that order; junction bases with no gene match: 14.

The chain uses TRBV7-6 and TRBJ2-7; a weak D match, TRBD2 (5 bases). The length of the CDR3 is 14 residues. Germline CDR1 is SGHVS and CDR2 is FNYEAQ. Trimming removed 3 bases at V and 2 bases at J, with 11 bases between. CDR3 residues: CASSLASGTYEQYF. CDR3 nucleotide sequence: TGTGCCAGCAGCTTGGCCAGCGGAACCTACGAGCAGTACTTC. Complete variable domain (other parts from reference TRBV7-6 and TRBJ2-7): GAGVSQSPRYKVTKRGQDVALRCDPISGHVSLYWYRQALGQGPEFLTYFNYEAQQDKSGLPNDRFSAERPEGSISTLTIQRTEQRDSAMYRCASSLASGTYEQYFGPGTRLTVT.

This clone has more than one count but fewer than ten. Sequence at one end of the junction differs from germline and may be a read error. DNA of the CDR3: TGTGCCAGCAGTGCGACTAGCGGGAGCTCCAACGAGCAGTACTTC. It codes for CASSATSGSSNEQYF. The J gene is TRBJ2-5, the V gene TRBV6-1, with 12 positions matching TRBD2. Matching the DNA end better, TRBJ2-7 makes the J call doubtful. Germline assignment: CDR1 MNHNS and CDR2 SASEGT. CDR3 length equals 15 residues.

The chain joins TRBV27 to TRBJ1-1; D gene ambiguous. The germline V gene has CDR1 MNHEY and CDR2 SMNVEV (reference sequence). Trimming cost V 0 bases and J 3 bases, with 8 bases left between them. There are 14 residues in the CDR3. The CDR3 loop is CASSLSWGDTEAFF. The CDR3 coding sequence is TGTGCCAGCAGTTTATCGTGGGGAGACACTGAAGCTTTCTTT.

The V call is TRBV7-8, the J call TRBJ2-7; the match to TRBD2 covers 11 bases. V gave up 5 bases and J gave up 3 bases; unmatched junction bases: 6. The CDR3 length is 15 residues. From germline, CDR1 is SGHVS and CDR2 FQNEAQ. CDR3 bases: TGTGCCAGCAGCCCTACTAGCGGGAGAGGCTACGAGCAGTACTTC. Its protein is CASSPTSGRGYEQYF.

This clone appeared a few times. This rearrangement joins TRBV7-9 to TRBJ2-1; D ambiguous. In germline, CDR1 is SEHNR, CDR2 FQNEAQ (reference sequence). The CDR3 contains 15 residues. Between the trimmed V and J ends, which lost 0 bases and 9 bases, there was a span of 15 bases. The CDR3 sequence: CASSLAARSVGEQFF. In nucleotides, the CDR3 is TGTGCCAGCAGCTTAGCAGCCAGGAGTGTGGGTGAGCAGTTCTTC.

The chain combines TRBV28 with TRBJ1-4; TRBD1 is a possible D gene (6 bases). Per germline, CDR1 MDHEN and CDR2 SYDVKM. Trimming removed 3 bases at V and 6 bases at J, with 11 bases between. CDR3 size: 14 residues. CDR3 protein: CASSFMGHHEKLFF. CDR3 nucleotides: TGTGCCAGCAGTTTTATGGGACACCATGAAAAACTGTTTTTT.

The chain uses TRBV25-1 and TRBJ2-7; 7 bases are shared with TRBD1. Unmatched junction bases numbered 17, after V lost 6 bases and J lost 6 bases. CDR3 length equals 16 residues. Germline CDR1 and CDR2: MGHDK and SYGVNS. CDR3 amino acids: CASSNSTSGQLPEQYF. The CDR3 coding sequence is TGTGCCAGCAGCAATTCGACCTCGGGACAGCTTCCCGAGCAGTACTTC.

The rearrangement links TRBV11-2 to TRBJ1-1, with D unclear. Germline values: CDR1 SGHAT, CDR2 FQNNGV. V was shortened by 5 bases and J by 5 bases, with 18 bases between the two germline ends. The CDR3 runs 15 residues. CDR3 nucleotide sequence: TGTGCCAGCAGCCACCACCCTGGTCGGGGAACTGAAGCTTTCTTT. Translation gives CASSHHPGRGTEAFF.

The J gene is TRBJ2-7, the V gene TRBV9; possibly TRBD2 for D (6 bases). V dropped 2 bases and J dropped 2 bases, with 14 bases sitting between them. CDR3 length equals 15 residues. In germline, CDR1 is SGDLS, CDR2 YYNGEE. As DNA, the CDR3 is TGTGCCAGCAGCGTGGGCGGGATGGGGGCCTACGAGCAGTACTTC. Protein sequence: CASSVGGMGAYEQYF.

V is TRBV6-5 and J is TRBJ1-2; 8 nucleotides agree with TRBD1. V lost 6 bases and J lost 8; bases outside the gene matches: 11. The CDR3 totals 14 residues. CDR1 and CDR2 from the germline V gene are MNHEY and SVGAGI. CDR3 residues: CASRATGASSGYTF. The CDR3 coding sequence is TGTGCCAGCAGAGCGACAGGGGCGTCTTCGGGCTACACCTTC.

The genes are TRBV14 and TRBJ1-1, with 9 bases fitting TRBD1. The junction had 5 bases not matched to a gene; V was cut back by 4 bases and J by 8 bases. This CDR3 contains 13 residues. Germline CDR1 SGHDN, CDR2 FVKESK. Here the CDR3 DNA reads TGTGCCAGCAGCCCTACCACAGGGGGCGAAGCTTTCTTT. Amino acids: CASSPTTGGEAFF.

Only one count was recorded for this clone. The genes are TRBV2 and TRBJ2-7; D is unclear. Trimming took 3 bases from V and 2 from J, leaving 5 bases between them. CDR1 and CDR2 (germline): SNHLY, FYNNEI. This CDR3 contains 12 residues. The CDR3 DNA is TGTGCCAGCAGTGACCGAGCCTACGAGCAGTACTTC. It yields the protein CASSDRAYEQYF.

This clone was observed a handful of times. V and J are TRBV7-8 and TRBJ1-1, with a tentative D call TRBD1 (6 bases). Trimming removed 5 bases at V and 1 base at J, with 11 bases between. The length of the CDR3 is 14 residues. Germline CDR1 is SGHVS and CDR2 is FQNEAQ. The CDR3 region is CASSQNRENTEAFF. CDR3 coding DNA: TGTGCCAGCAGCCAAAACAGGGAGAACACTGAAGCTTTCTTT.

The chain has TRBV6-5 and TRBJ1-2, with D maybe TRBD1 (6 bases). The CDR3 is 13 amino acids. V was clipped by 7 bases and J by 3 bases, with 12 bases between them. Germline CDR1 and CDR2: MNHEY and SVGAGI. CDR3 amino acids: CASKEQGHYGYTF. The CDR3 region has the DNA TGTGCCAGCAAAGAACAGGGCCACTATGGCTACACCTTC.

This clone is a singleton in its sample. The V and J genes are TRBV10-2 and TRBJ1-1; no firm D call. Germline CDR1 reads WSHSY; CDR2 reads SAAADI. The CDR3 extends over 14 amino acids. The germline V and J ends were trimmed by 6 bases and 5 bases, with 16 bases remaining between them. CDR3 amino acids: CASRFGVRKTEAFF. The CDR3, as DNA: TGCGCCAGCAGATTTGGGGTCAGGAAGACTGAAGCTTTCTTT.

The rearrangement joins TRBV6-1 to TRBJ1-3; D remains ambiguous. Germline assignment: CDR1 MNHNS and CDR2 SASEGT. This CDR3 is 15 amino acids long. Trimming stripped 1 base from V and 1 base from J, with 8 bases between. The CDR3 DNA sequence: TGTGCCAGCAGTGAAGGTATAGATTCTGGAAACACCATATATTTT. Translated, it gives CASSEGIDSGNTIYF.

The rearrangement joins TRBV5-4 to TRBJ1-4; D is unclear. V was trimmed by 7 bases and J by 5 bases, leaving 9 bases between them. Germline values: CDR1 SGHNT, CDR2 YYREEE (reference sequence). This CDR3 has 12 amino acids. The CDR3, as DNA: TGTGCCAGCGGGTGGGAGAATGAAAAACTGTTTTTT. Translated: CASGWENEKLFF.

The chain couples TRBV29-1 to TRBJ2-1; D may be TRBD2 (6 bases). The CDR3 length is 13 residues. Trimming cost V 5 bases and J 7 bases, with 15 bases left between them. The germline gives CDR1 SQVTM, CDR2 ANQGSEA. The CDR3 coding sequence is TGCAGCGTTCACGGGACTTTAGGGAATGAGCAGTTCTTC. Protein: CSVHGTLGNEQFF.

The sample holds a few counts of this clone. The junction and the germline gene differ at one end; a read error may be behind it. CDR3 in DNA: TGTGCCAGCAGTTACTTGCAGGGGGCGAACACCGGGGAGCTGTTTTTT. Amino acid sequence: CASSYLQGANTGELFF. The rearrangement uses TRBV10-3 and TRBJ2-2, with 7 bases fitting TRBD1. The CDR3 has 16 residues. The germline CDR1 and CDR2 sequences are ENHRY and SYGVKD.

This clone was detected only a few times. The chain joins TRBV28 to TRBJ2-7, with D possibly matching TRBD1 (6 bases). Germline V gene sequence: CDR1 MDHEN, CDR2 SYDVKM. The V end lost 3 bases, the J end lost 3 bases, and 12 bases lay between the germline ends. The CDR3 loop spans 14 amino acids. This CDR3 reads CASSFVGRGYEQYF. The DNA of the CDR3 is TGTGCCAGCAGTTTCGTGGGCAGGGGCTACGAGCAGTACTTC. Based on the CDR3 plus reference TRBV28 and TRBJ2-7, the full variable domain is DVKVTQSSRYLVKRTGEKVFLECVQDMDHENMFWYRQDPGLGLRLIYFSYDVKMKEKGDIPEGYSVSREKKERFSLILESASTNQTSMYLCASSFVGRGYEQYFGPGTRLTVT.

The gene calls are TRBV5-3 and TRBJ1-2; possible D gene TRBD1, 6 bases. TRBV5-3 is an ORF, with its function uncertain. Trimming pared 9 bases from V and 7 bases from J, leaving 28 bases between. This CDR3 contains 16 residues. The CDR3 DNA is TGTGCCAAGCTTTCGGGGGGCGAGAGTCGTCGCTCTGGCTACACCTTC. Its translation: CAKLSGGESRRSGYTF.

V and J are TRBV5-1 and TRBJ2-7; no firm D call. Germline V gene lookup returns CDR1 SGHRS and CDR2 YFSETQ. CDR3 size: 9 residues. Between the trimmed V and J ends, which lost 3 bases and 5 bases, there was a span of 0 bases. The CDR3 spells CASSYEQYF. The CDR3 coding sequence is TGCGCCAGCAGCTACGAGCAGTACTTC. Full variable domain (rest looked up from reference TRBV5-1 and TRBJ2-7): KAGVTQTPRYLIKTRGQQVTLSCSPISGHRSVSWYQQTPGQGLQFLFEYFSETQRNKGNFPGRFSGRQFSNSRSEMNVSTLELGDSALYLCASSYEQYFGPGTRLTVT.

This sequence joins TRBV6-1 and TRBJ2-7; weak D call: TRBD2 (6 bases). The CDR3 loop spans 11 amino acids. Germline V gene data show CDR1 as MNHNS and CDR2 as SASEGT. V lost 3 bases, J lost 6 bases, and 6 bases lay in between. Here the CDR3 DNA reads TGTGCCAGCAGTGAGGGAGGCGAGCAGTACTTC. Translation: CASSEGGEQYF.